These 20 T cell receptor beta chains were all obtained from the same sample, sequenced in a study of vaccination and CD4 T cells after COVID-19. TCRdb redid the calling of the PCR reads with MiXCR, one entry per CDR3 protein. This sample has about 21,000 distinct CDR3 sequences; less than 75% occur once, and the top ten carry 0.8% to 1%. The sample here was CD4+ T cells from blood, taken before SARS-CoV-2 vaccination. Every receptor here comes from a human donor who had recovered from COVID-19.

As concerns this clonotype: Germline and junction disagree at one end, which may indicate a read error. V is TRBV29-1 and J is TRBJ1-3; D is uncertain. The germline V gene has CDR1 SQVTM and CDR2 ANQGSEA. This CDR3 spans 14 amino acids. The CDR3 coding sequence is TGCAGCGTTCCTGACCCTTCAACTGGGAACACCATATATTTT. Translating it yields CSVPDPSTGNTIYF.

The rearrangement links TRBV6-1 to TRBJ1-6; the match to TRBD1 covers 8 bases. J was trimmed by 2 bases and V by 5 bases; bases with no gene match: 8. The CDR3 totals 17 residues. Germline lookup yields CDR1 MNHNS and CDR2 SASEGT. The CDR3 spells CASSTPDRGAYNSPLHF. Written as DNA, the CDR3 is TGTGCCAGCAGTACCCCAGACAGGGGCGCCTATAATTCACCCCTCCACTTT.

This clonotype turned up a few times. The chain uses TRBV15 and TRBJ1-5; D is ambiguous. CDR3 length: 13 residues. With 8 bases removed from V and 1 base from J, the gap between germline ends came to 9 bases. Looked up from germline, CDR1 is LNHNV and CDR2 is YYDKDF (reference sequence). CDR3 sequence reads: CATAPVSNQPQHF. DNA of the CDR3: TGTGCCACCGCCCCGGTCAGCAATCAGCCCCAGCATTTT.

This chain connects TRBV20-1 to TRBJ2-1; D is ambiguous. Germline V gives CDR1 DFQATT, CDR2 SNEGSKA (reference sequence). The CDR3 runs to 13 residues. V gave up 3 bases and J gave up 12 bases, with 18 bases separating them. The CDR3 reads CSASDPFGIGQFF. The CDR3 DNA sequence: TGCAGTGCTAGCGACCCCTTTGGGATCGGGCAGTTCTTC.

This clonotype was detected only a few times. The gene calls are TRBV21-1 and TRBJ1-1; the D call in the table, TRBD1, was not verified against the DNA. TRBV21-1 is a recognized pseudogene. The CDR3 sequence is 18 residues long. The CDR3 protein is CASSRPDRVQQVDTEAFF. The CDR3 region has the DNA TGTGCCAGCAGCAGGCCGGACAGGGTACAACAGGTGGACACTGAAGCTTTCTTT.

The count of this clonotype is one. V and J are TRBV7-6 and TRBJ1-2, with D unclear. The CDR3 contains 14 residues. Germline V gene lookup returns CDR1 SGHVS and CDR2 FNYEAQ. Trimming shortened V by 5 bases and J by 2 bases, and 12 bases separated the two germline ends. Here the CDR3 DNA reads TGTGCCAGCAGCCCGGAAACCGGAAACTATGGCTACACCTTC. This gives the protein CASSPETGNYGYTF.

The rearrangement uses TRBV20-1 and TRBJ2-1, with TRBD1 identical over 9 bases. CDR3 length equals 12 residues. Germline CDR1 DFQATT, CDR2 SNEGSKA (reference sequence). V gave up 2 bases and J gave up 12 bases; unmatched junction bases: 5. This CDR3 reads CSARLSGQGQFF. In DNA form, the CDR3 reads TGCAGTGCTAGACTATCGGGACAGGGGCAGTTCTTC.

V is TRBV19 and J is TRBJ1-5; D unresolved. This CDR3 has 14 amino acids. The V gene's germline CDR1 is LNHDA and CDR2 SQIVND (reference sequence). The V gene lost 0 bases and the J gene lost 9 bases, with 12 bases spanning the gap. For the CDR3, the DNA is TGTGCCAGTAGTATAGACAGGTCCGCCACGCCCCAGCATTTT. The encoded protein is CASSIDRSATPQHF.

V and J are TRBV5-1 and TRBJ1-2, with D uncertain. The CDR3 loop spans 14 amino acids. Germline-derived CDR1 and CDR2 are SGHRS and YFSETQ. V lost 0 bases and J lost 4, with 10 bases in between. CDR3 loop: CASSLGQQTYGYTF. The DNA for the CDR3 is TGCGCCAGCAGCTTGGGCCAGCAAACCTATGGCTACACCTTC. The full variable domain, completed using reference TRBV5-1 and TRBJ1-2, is KAGVTQTPRYLIKTRGQQVTLSCSPISGHRSVSWYQQTPGQGLQFLFEYFSETQRNKGNFPGRFSGRQFSNSRSEMNVSTLELGDSALYLCASSLGQQTYGYTFGSGTRLTVV.

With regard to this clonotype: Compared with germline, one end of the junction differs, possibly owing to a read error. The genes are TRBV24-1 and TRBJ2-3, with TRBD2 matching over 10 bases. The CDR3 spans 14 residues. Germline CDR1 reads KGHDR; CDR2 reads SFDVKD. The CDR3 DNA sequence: TGTGCCGCCAGAACTAGCGGGAACACAGATACGCAGTATTTT. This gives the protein CAARTSGNTDTQYF.

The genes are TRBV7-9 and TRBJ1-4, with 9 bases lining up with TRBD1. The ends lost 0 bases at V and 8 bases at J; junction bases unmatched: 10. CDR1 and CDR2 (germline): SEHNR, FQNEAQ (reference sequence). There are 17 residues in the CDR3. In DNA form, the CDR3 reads TGTGCCAGCAGCTTAGCAGTTACACAGGGGGCTTCGGAAAAACTGTTTTTT. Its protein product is CASSLAVTQGASEKLFF.

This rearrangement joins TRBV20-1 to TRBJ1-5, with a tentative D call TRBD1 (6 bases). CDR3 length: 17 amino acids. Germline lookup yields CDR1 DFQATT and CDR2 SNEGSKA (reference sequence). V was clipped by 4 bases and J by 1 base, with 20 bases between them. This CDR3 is CSAKAQKLDSSNQPQHF. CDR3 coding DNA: TGCAGTGCTAAAGCCCAAAAATTGGACAGCAGCAATCAGCCCCAGCATTTT.

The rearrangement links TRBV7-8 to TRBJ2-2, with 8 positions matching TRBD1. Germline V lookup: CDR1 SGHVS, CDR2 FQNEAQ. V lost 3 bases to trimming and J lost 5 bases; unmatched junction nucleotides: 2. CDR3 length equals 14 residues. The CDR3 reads CASSFRGRTGELFF. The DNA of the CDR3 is TGTGCCAGCAGCTTCAGGGGGCGGACCGGGGAGCTGTTTTTT.

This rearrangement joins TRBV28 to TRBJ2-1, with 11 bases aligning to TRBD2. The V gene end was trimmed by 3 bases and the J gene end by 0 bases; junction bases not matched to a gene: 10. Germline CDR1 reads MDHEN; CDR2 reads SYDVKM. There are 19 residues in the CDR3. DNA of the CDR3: TGTGCCAGCAGTTTTCATTGGCTAGCGGGAGGAGGCTCCTACAATGAGCAGTTCTTC. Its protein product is CASSFHWLAGGGSYNEQFF.

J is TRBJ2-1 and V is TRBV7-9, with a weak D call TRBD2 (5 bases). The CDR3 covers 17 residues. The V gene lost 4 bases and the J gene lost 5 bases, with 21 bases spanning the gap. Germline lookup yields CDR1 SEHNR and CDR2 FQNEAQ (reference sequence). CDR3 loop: CASSYRSRNSGNNEQFF. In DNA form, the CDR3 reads TGTGCCAGCAGCTATCGATCGCGAAACTCGGGGAACAATGAGCAGTTCTTC.

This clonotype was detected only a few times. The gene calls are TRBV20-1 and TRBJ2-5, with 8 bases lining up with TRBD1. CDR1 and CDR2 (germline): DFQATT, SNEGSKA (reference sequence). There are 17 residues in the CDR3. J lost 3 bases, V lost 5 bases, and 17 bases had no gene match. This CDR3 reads CSAEPRTGRSFEETQYF. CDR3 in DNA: TGCAGTGCTGAACCCAGGACAGGGAGATCCTTCGAAGAGACCCAGTACTTC.

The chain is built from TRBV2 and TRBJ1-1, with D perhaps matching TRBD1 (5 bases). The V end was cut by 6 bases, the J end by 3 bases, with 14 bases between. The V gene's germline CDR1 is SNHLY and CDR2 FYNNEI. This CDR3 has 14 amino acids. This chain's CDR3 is CASRGDLGDTEAFF. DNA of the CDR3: TGTGCCAGCAGAGGAGACTTGGGGGACACTGAAGCTTTCTTT. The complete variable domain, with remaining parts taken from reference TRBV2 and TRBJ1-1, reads EPEVTQTPSHQVTQMGQEVILRCVPISNHLYFYWYRQILGQKVEFLVSFYNNEISEKSEIFDDQFSVERPDGSNFTLKIRSTKLEDSAMYFCASRGDLGDTEAFFGQGTRLTVV.

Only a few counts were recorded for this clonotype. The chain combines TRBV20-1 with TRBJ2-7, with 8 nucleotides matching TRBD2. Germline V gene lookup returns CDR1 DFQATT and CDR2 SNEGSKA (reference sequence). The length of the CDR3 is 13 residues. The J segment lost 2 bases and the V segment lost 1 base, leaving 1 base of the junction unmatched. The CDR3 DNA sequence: TGCAGTGCTAGAGTAGCGGGACCCTACGAGCAGTACTTC. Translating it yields CSARVAGPYEQYF.

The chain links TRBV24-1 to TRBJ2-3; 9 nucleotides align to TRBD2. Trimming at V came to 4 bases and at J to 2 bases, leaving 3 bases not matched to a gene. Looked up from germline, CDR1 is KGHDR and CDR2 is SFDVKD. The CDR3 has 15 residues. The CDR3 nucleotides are TGTGCCACCAGTGAGCGCGGGAGGGACACAGATACGCAGTATTTT. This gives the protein CATSERGRDTDTQYF.

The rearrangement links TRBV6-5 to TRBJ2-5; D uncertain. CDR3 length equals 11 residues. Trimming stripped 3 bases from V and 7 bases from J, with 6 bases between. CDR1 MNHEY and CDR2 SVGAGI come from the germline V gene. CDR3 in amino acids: CASSYEGTQYF. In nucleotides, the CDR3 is TGTGCCAGCAGTTATGAAGGGACCCAGTACTTC.